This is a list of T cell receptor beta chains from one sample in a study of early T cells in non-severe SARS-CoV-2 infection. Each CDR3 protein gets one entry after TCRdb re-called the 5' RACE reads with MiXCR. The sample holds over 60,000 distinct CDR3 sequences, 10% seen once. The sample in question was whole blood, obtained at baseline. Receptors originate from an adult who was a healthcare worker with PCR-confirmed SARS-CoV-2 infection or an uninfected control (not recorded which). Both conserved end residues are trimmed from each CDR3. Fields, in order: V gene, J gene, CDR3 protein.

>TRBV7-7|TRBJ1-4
ASRPIGGPNEKLF
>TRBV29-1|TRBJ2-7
SVRGDRSYEQY
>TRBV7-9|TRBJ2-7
ASSFGTGSSYEQY
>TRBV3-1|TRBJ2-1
ASSLTRHEQF
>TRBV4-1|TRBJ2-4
ASSQDGGPQRGIQY
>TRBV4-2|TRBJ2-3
ASSLGQGSGADTQY
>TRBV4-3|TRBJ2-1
ASSQAREGSWGNEQF
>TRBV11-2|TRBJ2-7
ASSSRHYEQY
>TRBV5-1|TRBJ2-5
ASSPERWLQETQY
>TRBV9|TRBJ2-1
ASSGRGQVSLLNEQF
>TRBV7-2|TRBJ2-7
ASSSHREQY
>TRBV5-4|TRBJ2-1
ASSLGAGGRKDEQF
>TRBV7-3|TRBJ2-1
ASSLITGEQF
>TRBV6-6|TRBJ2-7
ASSPPALGTGVREQY
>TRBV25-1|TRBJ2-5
ASSPWTGLGQETQY
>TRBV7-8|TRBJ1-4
ASSSEPGFTGEKLF
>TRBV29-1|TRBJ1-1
SVGTRTEAF
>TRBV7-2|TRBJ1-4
ASSPRRGGGKEKLF
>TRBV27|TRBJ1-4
ASSPSRSARKLF
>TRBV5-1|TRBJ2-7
ASSTGAYEQY
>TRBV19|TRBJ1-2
ASTPGQINYGYT
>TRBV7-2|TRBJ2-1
ASSPGPTQF
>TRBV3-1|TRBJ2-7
ASSPTDGSREQY
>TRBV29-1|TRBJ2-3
SVETSGSTDTQY
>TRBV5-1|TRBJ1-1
ASSLGLGTGNTEAF
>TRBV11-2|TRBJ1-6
ASCLGSSYNSPLH
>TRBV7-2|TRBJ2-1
ASSSGLAGGHGPVF
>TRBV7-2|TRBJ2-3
ASSPTGTSTDTQY
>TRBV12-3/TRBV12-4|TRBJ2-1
ASSWDSVSNEQF
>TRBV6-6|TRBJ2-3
ASSYRTGTQY
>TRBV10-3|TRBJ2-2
AISRLAATTGELF
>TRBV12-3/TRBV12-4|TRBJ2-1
ASSSLAGVNEQF
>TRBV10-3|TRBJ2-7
AISESGTPSYEQY
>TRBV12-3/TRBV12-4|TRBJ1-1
ASSNTVNTEAF
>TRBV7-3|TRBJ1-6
ASSSGTGGSPLH
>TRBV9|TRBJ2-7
ASSVVPGPLGEQY
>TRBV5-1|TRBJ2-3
ASSPRLWDTQY
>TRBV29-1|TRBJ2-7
SATQSSYEQY
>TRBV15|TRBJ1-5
ATSRDRASNQPQH
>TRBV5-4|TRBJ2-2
ASSTRQGWGNTGELF
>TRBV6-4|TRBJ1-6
ASSDSGRPNSPLH
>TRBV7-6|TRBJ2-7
ASSSRGSLYEQY
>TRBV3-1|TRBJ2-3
ASSSELAGGPDTQY
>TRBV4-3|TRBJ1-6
ASSQDWGRINSPLH
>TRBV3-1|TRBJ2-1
ASRVTSGGNNEQF
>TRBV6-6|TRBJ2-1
ASSSGSSYNEQF
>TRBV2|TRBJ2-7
ASSGNSQSYEQY
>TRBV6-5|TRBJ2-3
ASSYSDHGGTDTQY
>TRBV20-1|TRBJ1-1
SASSTTGNTEAF
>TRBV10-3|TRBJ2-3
AISVGTGTDTQY
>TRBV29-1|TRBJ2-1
SVERTAYNEQF
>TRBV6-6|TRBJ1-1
ASSYLGRGTEAF
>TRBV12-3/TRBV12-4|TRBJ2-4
ASSLFRGPKNIQY